Following are 13 T cell receptor beta chains from one sample sequenced in a study of blood T cell repertoires in COVID-19. Profiled with immunoSEQ multiplex PCR; TCRdb holds only in-frame clones, not every one. The data hold roughly 80,000 clones, with about 83% observed a single time. Sequencing was performed on peripheral blood. Every receptor here comes from a man aged 50-60 years with acute or convalescent COVID-19.

V and J are TRBV5-6 and TRBJ2-4; a weak D match, TRBD2 (6 bases). V gave up 4 bases and J gave up 6 bases, with 11 bases separating them. Germline V gene sequence: CDR1 SGHDT, CDR2 YYEEEE. CDR3 length equals 13 residues. This CDR3 is CASSPGDRNIQYF. The CDR3 DNA sequence: TGTGCCAGCAGCCCGGGGGACCGAAACATTCAGTACTTC.

CDR3 amino acids: CASSEGHNEQFF. Written as DNA, the CDR3 is TGTGCCAGCAGTGAGGGGCACAATGAGCAGTTCTTC. The rearrangement links TRBV2 to TRBJ2-1; D may be TRBD1 (5 bases). The ends were cut back, 3 bases at V and 5 bases at J, with 5 bases in the middle. This CDR3 has 12 residues. Germline lookup yields CDR1 SNHLY and CDR2 FYNNEI.

V is TRBV15 and J is TRBJ2-7, with 8 bases that match TRBD2. The germline CDR1 and CDR2 sequences are LNHNV and YYDKDF (reference sequence). The CDR3 has 13 residues. V lost 6 bases and J lost 0; bases outside the gene matches: 1. The CDR3 is CATRLADSYEQYF. The CDR3 nucleotides are TGTGCCACCAGACTAGCGGACTCCTACGAGCAGTACTTC.

The genes are TRBV3-1 (or the pseudogene TRBV3-2) and TRBJ1-6; unclear D gene. This CDR3 contains 15 residues. Germline loops: CDR1 LGHDT, CDR2 YNNKEL (reference sequence). V lost 1 base and J 12 bases, leaving 16 bases between the germline ends. The CDR3 loop reads CASSQGGATDRPLHF. The CDR3 DNA sequence: TGTGCCAGCAGCCAAGGGGGAGCTACTGATCGACCCCTCCACTTT.

DNA of the CDR3: TGTGCCAGCAGCTTACGCTCCTACGAGCAGTACTTC. Its protein is CASSLRSYEQYF. The chain couples TRBV13 to TRBJ2-7; the D is unclear. V was shortened by 2 bases and J by 0 bases, with 2 bases between the two germline ends. CDR1 PRHDT and CDR2 FYEKMQ come from the germline V gene (reference sequence). CDR3 length equals 12 residues.

The chain employs TRBV19 and TRBJ2-7; D is undetermined. CDR1 is LNHDA and CDR2 is SQIVND in the germline V gene (reference sequence). This CDR3 region has 12 residues. Trimming left V 5 bases short and J 5 bases short, with 10 bases between. The CDR3 is CASSPRADEQYF. CDR3 nucleotide sequence: TGTGCCAGTAGTCCGCGTGCCGACGAGCAGTACTTC.

J is TRBJ1-1 and V is TRBV11-2, with D perhaps matching TRBD1 (5 bases). The CDR3 contains 15 residues. Trimming took off 1 base at V and 2 bases at J, with 11 bases between the two ends. CDR1 SGHAT and CDR2 FQNNGV come from the germline V gene. The CDR3 coding sequence is TGTGCCAGCAGCTTAGGTCCCCAGGGCAACACTGAAGCTTTCTTT. This codes for CASSLGPQGNTEAFF. Complete variable domain (other parts from reference TRBV11-2 and TRBJ1-1): EAGVAQSPRYKIIEKRQSVAFWCNPISGHATLYWYQQILGQGPKLLIQFQNNGVVDDSQLPKDRFSAERLKGVDSTLKIQPAKLEDSAVYLCASSLGPQGNTEAFFGQGTRLTVV.

The rearrangement links TRBV13 to TRBJ2-6; 8 bases are shared with TRBD2. V lost 5 bases to trimming and J lost 0 bases; unmatched junction nucleotides: 12. This CDR3 is built from 19 residues. CDR1 PRHDT and CDR2 FYEKMQ come from the germline V gene (reference sequence). Here the CDR3 DNA reads TGTGCCAGCAGCCCGGTAGGGCGGGGGGCAAACTCTGGGGCCAACGTCCTGACTTTC. Its translation: CASSPVGRGANSGANVLTF. Full variable domain (rest looked up from reference TRBV13 and TRBJ2-6): AAGVIQSPRHLIKEKRETATLKCYPIPRHDTVYWYQQGPGQDPQFLISFYEKMQSDKGSIPDRFSAQQFSDYHSELNMSSLELGDSALYFCASSPVGRGANSGANVLTFGAGSRLTVL.

The table lists this clone with a count of one. The chain employs TRBV3-1 (or the pseudogene TRBV3-2) and TRBJ2-3; D may be TRBD2 (5 bases). V lost 4 bases, J lost 4 bases, and 12 bases lay in between. CDR1 and CDR2 (germline): LGHDT, YNNKEL (reference sequence). The CDR3 has 14 residues. CDR3 nucleotides: TGTGCCAGCAGCCCTCGCGGGCGAGCAGATACGCAGTATTTT. Its translation: CASSPRGRADTQYF.

V and J are TRBV18 and TRBJ2-7; 7 bases align to TRBD2. The trim removed 3 bases at V and 4 bases at J, leaving 9 bases unmatched. The CDR3 totals 15 residues. Germline V gives CDR1 KGHSH, CDR2 LQKENI. CDR3 sequence reads: CASSPPGLGTYEQYF. In nucleotides, the CDR3 is TGTGCCAGCTCACCCCCCGGACTAGGTACTTACGAGCAGTACTTC. The entire variable domain, with the rest obtained from reference TRBV18 and TRBJ2-7, is as follows: NAGVMQNPRHLVRRRGQEARLRCSPMKGHSHVYWYRQLPEEGLKFMVYLQKENIIDESGMPKERFSAEFPKEGPSILRIQQVVRGDSAAYFCASSPPGLGTYEQYFGPGTRLTVT.

The V and J genes are TRBV6-5 and TRBJ2-7; TRBD2 agrees at 8 bases. Germline V gives CDR1 MNHEY, CDR2 SVGAGI. Losses at the gene ends were 0 bases for V and 0 bases for J; bases not matched to a gene: 1. CDR3 length: 15 amino acids. The CDR3 bases are TGTGCCAGCAGTTACTCAACTAGCGGCTCCTACGAGCAGTACTTC. It codes for CASSYSTSGSYEQYF.

In this sample, this clone turned up a few times. The chain has TRBV19 and TRBJ1-1; 7 bases match TRBD1. This CDR3 region has 13 residues. The V and J ends lost 8 bases and 2 bases, in that order; junction bases with no gene match: 5. CDR1 and CDR2 (germline): LNHDA, SQIVND (reference sequence). For the CDR3, the DNA is TGTGCCAGTTCGGACAGGTTAAACACTGAAGCTTTCTTT. It specifies CASSDRLNTEAFF.

This sequence joins TRBV10-3 and TRBJ1-1; TRBD1 matches at 10 bases. Germline CDR1 and CDR2: ENHRY and SYGVKD. V was pared by 5 bases and J by 3 bases, with 3 bases of the junction left unmatched. This CDR3 is 14 amino acids long. CDR3 protein: CAISNGQGDTEAFF. The CDR3 nucleotides are TGTGCCATCAGTAATGGACAGGGGGACACTGAAGCTTTCTTT.